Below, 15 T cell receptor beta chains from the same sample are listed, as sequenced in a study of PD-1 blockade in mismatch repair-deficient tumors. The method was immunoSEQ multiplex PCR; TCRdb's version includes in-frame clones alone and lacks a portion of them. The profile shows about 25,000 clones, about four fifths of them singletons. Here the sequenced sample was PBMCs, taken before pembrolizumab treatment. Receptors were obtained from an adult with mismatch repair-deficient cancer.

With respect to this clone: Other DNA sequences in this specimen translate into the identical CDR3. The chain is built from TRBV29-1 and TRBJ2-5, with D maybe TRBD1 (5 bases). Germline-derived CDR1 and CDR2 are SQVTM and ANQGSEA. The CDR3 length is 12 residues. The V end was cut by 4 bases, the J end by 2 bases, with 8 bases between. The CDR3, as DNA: TGCAGCGTTGCGACAGCTCAAGAGACCCAGTACTTC. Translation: CSVATAQETQYF.

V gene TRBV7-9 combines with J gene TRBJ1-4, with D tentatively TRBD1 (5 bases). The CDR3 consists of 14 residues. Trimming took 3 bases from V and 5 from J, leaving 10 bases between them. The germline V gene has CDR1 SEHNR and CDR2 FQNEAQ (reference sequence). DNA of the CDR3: TGTGCCAGCAGCTTCGCGACAGAGAATGAAAAACTGTTTTTT. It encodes CASSFATENEKLFF.

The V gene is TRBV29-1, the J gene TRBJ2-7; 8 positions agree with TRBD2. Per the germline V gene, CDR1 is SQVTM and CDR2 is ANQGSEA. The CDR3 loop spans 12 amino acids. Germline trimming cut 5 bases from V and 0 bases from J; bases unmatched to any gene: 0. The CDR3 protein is CSVSGSSYEQYF. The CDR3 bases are TGCAGCGTTAGCGGGAGCTCCTACGAGCAGTACTTC.

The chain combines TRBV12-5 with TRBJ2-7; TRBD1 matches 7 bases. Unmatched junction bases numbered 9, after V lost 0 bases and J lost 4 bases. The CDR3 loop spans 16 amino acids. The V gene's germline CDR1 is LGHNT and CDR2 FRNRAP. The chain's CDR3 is CASGLVYWTGRYEQYF. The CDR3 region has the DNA TGTGCTAGTGGTTTGGTATACTGGACAGGCAGGTACGAGCAGTACTTC.

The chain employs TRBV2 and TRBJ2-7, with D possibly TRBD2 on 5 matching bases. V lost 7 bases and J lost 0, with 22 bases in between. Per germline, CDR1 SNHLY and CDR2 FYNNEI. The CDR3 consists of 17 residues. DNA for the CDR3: TGTGCCAGCATCGTCAGGACTCGCTTCCCGAGCTCCTACGAGCAGTACTTC. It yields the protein CASIVRTRFPSSYEQYF.

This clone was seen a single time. The CDR3 sequence is CASSWGQGNYGYTF. CDR3 bases: TGTGCCAGCAGTTGGGGACAGGGAAATTATGGCTACACCTTC. The chain combines TRBV28 with TRBJ1-2; 9 nucleotides line up with TRBD1. V lost 4 bases to trimming and J lost 5 bases; unmatched junction nucleotides: 5. Germline lookup yields CDR1 MDHEN and CDR2 SYDVKM. This CDR3 has 14 residues.

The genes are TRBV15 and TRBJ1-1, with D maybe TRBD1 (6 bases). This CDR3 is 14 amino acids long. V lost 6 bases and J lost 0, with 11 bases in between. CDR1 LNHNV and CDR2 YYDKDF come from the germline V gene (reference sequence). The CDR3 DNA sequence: TGTGCCACCAGAGGGGGGGCTTTGAACACTGAAGCTTTCTTT. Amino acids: CATRGGALNTEAFF.

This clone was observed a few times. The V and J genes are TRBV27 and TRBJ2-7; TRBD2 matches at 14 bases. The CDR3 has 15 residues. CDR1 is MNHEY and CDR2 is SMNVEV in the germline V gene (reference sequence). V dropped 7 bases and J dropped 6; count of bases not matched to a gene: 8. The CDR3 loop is CASNRGLAGVGEQYF. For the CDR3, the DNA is TGTGCCAGCAATCGGGGACTAGCGGGAGTTGGCGAGCAGTACTTC.

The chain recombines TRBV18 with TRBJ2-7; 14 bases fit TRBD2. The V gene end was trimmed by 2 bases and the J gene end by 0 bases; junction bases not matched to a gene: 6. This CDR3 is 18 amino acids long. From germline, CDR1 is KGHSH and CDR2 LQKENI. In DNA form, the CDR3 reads TGTGCCAGCTCACCAGGACTAGCGGGAGGCCGAGGCTCCTACGAGCAGTACTTC. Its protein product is CASSPGLAGGRGSYEQYF.

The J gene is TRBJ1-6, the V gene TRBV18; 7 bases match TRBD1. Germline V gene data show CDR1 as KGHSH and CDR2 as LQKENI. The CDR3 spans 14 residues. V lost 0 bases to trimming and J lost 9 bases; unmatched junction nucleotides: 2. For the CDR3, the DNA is TGTGCCAGCTCACCACCGGACAGGAGTTCACCCCTCCACTTT. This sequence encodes CASSPPDRSSPLHF.

This CDR3 reads CASSLNPSGSQETQYF. The CDR3 bases are TGTGCCAGCAGCTTAAATCCTAGCGGGAGCCAAGAGACCCAGTACTTC. The V and J genes are TRBV13 and TRBJ2-5; TRBD2 matches at 10 bases. Per the germline V gene, CDR1 is PRHDT and CDR2 is FYEKMQ (reference sequence). The trim removed 2 bases at V and 1 base at J, leaving 4 bases unmatched. The CDR3 has 16 amino acids.

CDR3 sequence (DNA): TGCAGTGCAACTAGCGGGGACGAGCAGTACTTC. It is translated as CSATSGDEQYF. This sequence joins TRBV20-1 and TRBJ2-7; 10 nucleotides align to TRBD2. CDR3 length: 11 residues. The germline V gene has CDR1 DFQATT and CDR2 SNEGSKA (reference sequence). V lost 6 bases, J lost 5 bases, and 1 base stayed unmatched.

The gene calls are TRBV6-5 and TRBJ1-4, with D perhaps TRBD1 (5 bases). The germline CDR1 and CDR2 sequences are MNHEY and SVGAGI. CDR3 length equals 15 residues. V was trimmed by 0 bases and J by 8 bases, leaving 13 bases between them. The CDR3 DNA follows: TGTGCCAGCAGTTACTCGGTGGGGCGTGAGGAAAAACTGTTTTTT. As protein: CASSYSVGREEKLFF.

CDR3 protein: CASSLFSGGDQPQHF. In nucleotides, the CDR3 is TGTGCCAGCAGTTTATTCTCGGGGGGTGATCAGCCCCAGCATTTT. The rearrangement uses TRBV28 and TRBJ1-5; a possible D gene is TRBD1 (5 bases). This CDR3 comprises 15 residues. Germline V CDR1 and CDR2: MDHEN, SYDVKM. With 1 base removed from V and 5 bases from J, the gap between germline ends came to 12 bases.

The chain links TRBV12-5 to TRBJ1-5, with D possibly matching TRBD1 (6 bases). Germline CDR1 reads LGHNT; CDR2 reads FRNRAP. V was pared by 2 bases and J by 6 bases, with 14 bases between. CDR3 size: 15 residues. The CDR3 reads CASGLLNRDGQPQHF. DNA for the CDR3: TGTGCTAGTGGTTTGCTGAACAGGGACGGTCAGCCCCAGCATTTT.